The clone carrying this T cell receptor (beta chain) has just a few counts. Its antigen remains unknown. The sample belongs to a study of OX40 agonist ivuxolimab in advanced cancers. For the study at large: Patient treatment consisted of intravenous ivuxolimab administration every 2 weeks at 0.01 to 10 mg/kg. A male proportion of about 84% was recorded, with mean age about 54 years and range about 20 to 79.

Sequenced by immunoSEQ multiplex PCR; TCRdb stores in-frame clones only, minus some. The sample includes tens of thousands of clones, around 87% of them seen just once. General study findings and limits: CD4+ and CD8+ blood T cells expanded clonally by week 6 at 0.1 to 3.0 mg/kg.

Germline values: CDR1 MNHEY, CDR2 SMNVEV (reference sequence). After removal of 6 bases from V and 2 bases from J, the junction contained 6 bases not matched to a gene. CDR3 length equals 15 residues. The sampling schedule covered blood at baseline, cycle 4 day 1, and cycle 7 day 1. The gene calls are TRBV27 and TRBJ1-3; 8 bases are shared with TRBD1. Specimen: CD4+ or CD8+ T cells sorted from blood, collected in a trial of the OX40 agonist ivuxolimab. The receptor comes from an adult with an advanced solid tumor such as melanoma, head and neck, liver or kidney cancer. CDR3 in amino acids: CASSPDRGPGNTIYF. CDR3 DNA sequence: TGTGCCAGCAGCCCCGACAGGGGACCTGGAAACACCATATATTTT.